This is a list of T cell receptor beta chains from one sample in a study of blood T cells in healthy people across ages. TCRdb redid the calling of the 5' RACE reads with MiXCR, one entry per CDR3 protein. The sample has about 1,400,000 distinct CDR3 sequences, approximately 38% seen once. Sequences were obtained from blood. These receptors were collected from a woman aged 18 to 35 in good health. Each CDR3 is given with its conserved first and last residue. The D gene is left open where the match is weak. A clone size is listed for some rows: how often the clone was seen (once, few, many), or a class if it is expanded.

TRBV20-1,-,13,TRBJ2-7,-,TGCAGTGCTAGAGGCCTAGGAGTCTACGAGCAGTACTTC,CSARGLGVYEQYF
TRBV20-1,-,14,TRBJ1-1,TRBD1,TGCAGTGCTAGAGAAACAGGGGGATGGACTGAAGCTTTCTTT,CSARETGGWTEAFF
TRBV25-1,few,15,TRBJ1-1,-,TGTGCCAGCAGTCACGTGGGGGGGACAAACACTGAAGCTTTCTTT,CASSHVGGTNTEAFF
TRBV9,-,12,TRBJ2-7,-,TGTGCCAGCAGCGTAGACCCCTACGAGCAGTACTTC,CASSVDPYEQYF
TRBV4-1,few,12,TRBJ2-5,-,TGCGCCAGCAGATCCGGGTCAGAGACCCAGTACTTC,CASRSGSETQYF
TRBV20-1,few,14,TRBJ2-3,TRBD2,TGCAGTGCCCGGTCGGAGACTAGCGGGAGTCCGCAGTATTTT,CSARSETSGSPQYF
TRBV6-5,once,16,TRBJ2-7,TRBD2,TGTGCCAGCAGTCCTAGAAGGACTAGCGGGGCCAGCGAGCAGTACTTC,CASSPRRTSGASEQYF
TRBV29-1,few,9,TRBJ1-4,-,TGCAGCGTTGGTGAAAAACTGTTTTTT,CSVGEKLFF
TRBV29-1,-,15,TRBJ1-2,TRBD1,TGCAGCGTTGATACAGTAGGGGACAGTCACTATGGCTACACCTTC,CSVDTVGDSHYGYTF
TRBV28,few,15,TRBJ2-5,-,TGTGCCAGCAGTTTCAGGCCGGCACTACAAGAGACCCAGTACTTC,CASSFRPALQETQYF
TRBV12-3/TRBV12-4,-,14,TRBJ2-7,TRBD2,TGTGCCAGCAGTTTAGGGGGGGGGAGGAACGAGCAGTACTTC,CASSLGGGRNEQYF
TRBV2,-,16,TRBJ1-2,TRBD1,TGTGCCCCGGCCGGGACAGGGGAATCCGCTAACTATGGCTACACCTTC,CAPAGTGESANYGYTF
TRBV29-1,many,14,TRBJ1-2,-,TGCAGCGTTGAAGACACATCTCAAAACTATGGCTACACCTTC,CSVEDTSQNYGYTF
TRBV12-3/TRBV12-4,-,13,TRBJ2-5,-,TGTGCCAGCAGTGTTCGGGGGTCGAGGACCCAGTACTTC,CASSVRGSRTQYF
TRBV20-1,-,13,TRBJ1-5,-,TGCAGTGCTAGCTCGGACATTAATCAGCCCCAGCATTTT,CSASSDINQPQHF
TRBV10-3,many,12,TRBJ2-7,-,TGTGCCATCAGTGGACAAACCTACGAGCAGTACTTC,CAISGQTYEQYF
TRBV12-5,-,14,TRBJ2-7,-,TGTGCTAGTGGTTTAGGTGACTCCTACAATGAGCAGTACTTC,CASGLGDSYNEQYF
TRBV20-1,few,15,TRBJ2-7,TRBD2,TGCAGTGCTAGAGTGGGGACTAGCGGGAATCACGAGCAGTACTTC,CSARVGTSGNHEQYF
TRBV24-1,-,15,TRBJ2-7,-,TGTGCCACCAGTCAAGGGGCCTTACTCACCTACGAGCAGTACTTC,CATSQGALLTYEQYF
TRBV27,few,15,TRBJ2-5,-,TGTGCCAGCAGTTTAAGGGCCTCCGTGTCCAATGAGCAGTACTTC,CASSLRASVSNEQYF
TRBV6-2/TRBV6-3,-,12,TRBJ2-5,-,TGTGCCAGCATGACCGGGAGAGGGTCCCAGTACTTC,CASMTGRGSQYF
TRBV6-1,-,16,TRBJ1-3,-,TGTGCCAGCACCTTTCAGGGACAATCCTCTGGAAACACCATATATTTT,CASTFQGQSSGNTIYF
TRBV18,-,15,TRBJ2-1,TRBD2,TGTGCCAGCTCATCGACTAGCGGGGTTAACAATGAGCAGTTCTTC,CASSSTSGVNNEQFF
TRBV6-5,few,17,TRBJ2-7,TRBD2,TGTGCCAGCAGTTACCCGGGACTAGCCGGGGGCTCCTACGAGCAGTACTTC,CASSYPGLAGGSYEQYF
TRBV18,few,12,TRBJ2-1,-,TGTGCCAGCTCAGCGGACCGCTTAGGGCAGTTCTTC,CASSADRLGQFF
TRBV9,-,17,TRBJ2-3,-,TGTGCCAGCAGCGTAGGAAGGGAGGGGGCCCCCACAGATACGCAGTATTTT,CASSVGREGAPTDTQYF
TRBV6-1,-,15,TRBJ1-4,-,TGTGCCAGCAGGGCACCGGGGTCCGGTAATGAAAAACTGTTTTTT,CASRAPGSGNEKLFF
TRBV7-2,-,13,TRBJ2-1,-,TGTGCCAGCAGCTTAGTTAGCTTTGAGACCCAGTTCTTC,CASSLVSFETQFF
TRBV5-6,few,14,TRBJ2-5,TRBD1,TGTGCCAGCAGCTCTGACAGGGAACAAGAGACCCAGTACTTC,CASSSDREQETQYF